What follows is one TCR beta chain and its context. The antigen is undetermined. This sample was included in a study of cytomegalovirus exposure and HLA in healthy donors. Study-level points and caveats: Available immune exposure information covered CMV serostatus only. The authors listed 150 to 200 TCR beta chains as cytomegalovirus-associated.

PCR was performed using 60 Vbeta and 13 Jbeta primers. Method: immunoSEQ multiplex PCR; TCRdb's copy keeps in-frame clones and lacks some. The sample yields about 180,000 clones, around 80% seen once. The receptor was derived from a woman aged 40-49 years in good health and CMV-seronegative. Sequenced material: PBMCs.

CDR3 loop: CASSVGPGGQETQYF. In DNA form, the CDR3 reads TGTGCCAGCAGTGTTGGGCCGGGGGGCCAAGAGACCCAGTACTTC. The gene calls are TRBV6-1 and TRBJ2-5, with 7 bases aligning to TRBD2. With V trimmed by 4 bases and J by 1 base, 6 bases remained unmatched. CDR3 length: 15 residues. Germline V lookup: CDR1 MNHNS, CDR2 SASEGT.